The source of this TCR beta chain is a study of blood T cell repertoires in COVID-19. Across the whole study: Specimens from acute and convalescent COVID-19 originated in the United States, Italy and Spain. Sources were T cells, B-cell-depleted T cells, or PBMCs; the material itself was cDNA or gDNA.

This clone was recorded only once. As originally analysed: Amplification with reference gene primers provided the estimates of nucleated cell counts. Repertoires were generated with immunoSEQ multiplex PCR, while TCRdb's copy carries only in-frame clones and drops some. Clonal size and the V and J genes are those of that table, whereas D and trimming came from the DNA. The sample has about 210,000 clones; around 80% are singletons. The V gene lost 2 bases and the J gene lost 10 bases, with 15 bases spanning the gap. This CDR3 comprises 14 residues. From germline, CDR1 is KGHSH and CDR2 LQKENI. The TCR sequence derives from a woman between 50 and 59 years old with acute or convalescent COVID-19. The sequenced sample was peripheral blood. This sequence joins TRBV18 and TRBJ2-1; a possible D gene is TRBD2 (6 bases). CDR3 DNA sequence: TGTGCCAGCTCACCAAGCGGGTCTCTGGGGGAGCAGTTCTTC. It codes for CASSPSGSLGEQFF. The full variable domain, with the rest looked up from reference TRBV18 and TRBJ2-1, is NAGVMQNPRHLVRRRGQEARLRCSPMKGHSHVYWYRQLPEEGLKFMVYLQKENIIDESGMPKERFSAEFPKEGPSILRIQQVVRGDSAAYFCASSPSGSLGEQFFGPGTRLTVL.